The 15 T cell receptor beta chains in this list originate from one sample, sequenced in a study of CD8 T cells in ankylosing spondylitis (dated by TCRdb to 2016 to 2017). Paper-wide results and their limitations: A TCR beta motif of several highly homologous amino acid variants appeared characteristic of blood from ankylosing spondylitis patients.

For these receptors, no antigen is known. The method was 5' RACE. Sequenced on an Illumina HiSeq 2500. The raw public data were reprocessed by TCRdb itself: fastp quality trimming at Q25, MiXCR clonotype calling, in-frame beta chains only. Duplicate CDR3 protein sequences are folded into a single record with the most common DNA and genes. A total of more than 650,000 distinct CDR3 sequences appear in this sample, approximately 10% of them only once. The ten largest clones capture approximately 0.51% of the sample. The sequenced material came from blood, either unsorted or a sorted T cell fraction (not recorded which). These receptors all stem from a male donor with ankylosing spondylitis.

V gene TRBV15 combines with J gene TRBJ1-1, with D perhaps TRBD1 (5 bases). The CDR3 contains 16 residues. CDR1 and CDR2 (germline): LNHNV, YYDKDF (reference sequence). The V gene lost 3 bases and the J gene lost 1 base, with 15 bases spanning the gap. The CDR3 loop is CATSRYRRGSNTEAFF. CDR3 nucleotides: TGTGCCACCAGCAGGTATCGTCGGGGCTCGAACACTGAAGCTTTCTTT.

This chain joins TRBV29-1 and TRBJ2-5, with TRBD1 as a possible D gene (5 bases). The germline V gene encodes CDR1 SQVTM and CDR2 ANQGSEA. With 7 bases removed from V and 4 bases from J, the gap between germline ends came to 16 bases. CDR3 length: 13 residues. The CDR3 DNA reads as TGCAGCGAGGGCAGGGCATTGGCAGAGACCCAGTACTTC. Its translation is CSEGRALAETQYF.

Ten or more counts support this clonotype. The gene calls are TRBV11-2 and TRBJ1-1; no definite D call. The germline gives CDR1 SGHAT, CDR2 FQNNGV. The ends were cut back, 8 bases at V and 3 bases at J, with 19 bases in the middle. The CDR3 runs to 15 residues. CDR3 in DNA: TGTGCCAGCCGCTCGGTCCAAGGGAGGCACACTGAAGCTTTCTTT. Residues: CASRSVQGRHTEAFF.

In nucleotides, the CDR3 is TGCAGTGCTAGACGGGCGGGAGGGATCTACAATGAGCAGTTCTTC. It encodes CSARRAGGIYNEQFF. The genes are TRBV20-1 and TRBJ2-1; 9 nucleotides agree with TRBD2. Trimming took 2 bases from V and 3 from J; bases not matched to a gene: 5. The CDR3 length is 15 residues. Germline V lookup: CDR1 DFQATT, CDR2 SNEGSKA (reference sequence).

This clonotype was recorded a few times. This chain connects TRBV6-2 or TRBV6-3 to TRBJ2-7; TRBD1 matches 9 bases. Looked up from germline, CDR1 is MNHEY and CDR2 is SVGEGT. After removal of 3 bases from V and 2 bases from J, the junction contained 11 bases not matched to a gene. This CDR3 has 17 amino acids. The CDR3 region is CASSYRTGGLLTYEQYF. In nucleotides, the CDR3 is TGTGCCAGCAGTTATCGAACAGGGGGCCTCTTAACCTACGAGCAGTACTTC.

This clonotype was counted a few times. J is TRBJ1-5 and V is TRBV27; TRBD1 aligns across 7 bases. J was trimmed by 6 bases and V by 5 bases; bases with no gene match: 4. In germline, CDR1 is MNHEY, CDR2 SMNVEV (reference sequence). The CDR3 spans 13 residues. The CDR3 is CASSQNRGQPQHF. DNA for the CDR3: TGTGCCAGCAGTCAAAACAGGGGTCAGCCCCAGCATTTT.

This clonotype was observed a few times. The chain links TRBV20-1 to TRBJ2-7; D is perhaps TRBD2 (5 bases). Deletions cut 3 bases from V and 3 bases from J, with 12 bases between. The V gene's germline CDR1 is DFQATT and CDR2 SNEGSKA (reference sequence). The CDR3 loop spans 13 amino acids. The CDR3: CSARDSLFYEQYF. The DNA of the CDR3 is TGCAGTGCTAGGGACTCCCTCTTCTACGAGCAGTACTTC.

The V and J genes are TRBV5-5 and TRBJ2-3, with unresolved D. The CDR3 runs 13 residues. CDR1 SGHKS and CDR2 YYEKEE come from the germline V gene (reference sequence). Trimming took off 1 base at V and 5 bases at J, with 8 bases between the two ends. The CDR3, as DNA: TGTGCCAGCAGCTTGCAATGGGGAGATACGCAGTATTTT. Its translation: CASSLQWGDTQYF.

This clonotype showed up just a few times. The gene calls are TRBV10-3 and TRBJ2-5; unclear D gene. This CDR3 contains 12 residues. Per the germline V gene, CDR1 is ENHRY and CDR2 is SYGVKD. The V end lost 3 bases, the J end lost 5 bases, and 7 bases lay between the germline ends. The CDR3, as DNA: TGTGCCATCAGTGATGCGGCCGAGACCCAGTACTTC. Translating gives CAISDAAETQYF.

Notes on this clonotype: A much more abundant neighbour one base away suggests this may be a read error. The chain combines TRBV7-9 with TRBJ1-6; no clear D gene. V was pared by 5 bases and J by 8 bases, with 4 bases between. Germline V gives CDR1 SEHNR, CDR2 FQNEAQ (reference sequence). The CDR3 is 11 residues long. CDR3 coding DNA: TGTGCCAGCAGCCAAGATTCACCCCTCCACTTT. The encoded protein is CASSQDSPLHF.

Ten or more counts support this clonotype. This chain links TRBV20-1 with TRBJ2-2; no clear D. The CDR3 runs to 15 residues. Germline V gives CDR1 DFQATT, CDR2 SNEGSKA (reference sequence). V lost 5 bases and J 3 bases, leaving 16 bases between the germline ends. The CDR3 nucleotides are TGCAGTGCTCCCTTATGGGGTCGGGACACCGGGGAGCTGTTTTTT. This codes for CSAPLWGRDTGELFF.

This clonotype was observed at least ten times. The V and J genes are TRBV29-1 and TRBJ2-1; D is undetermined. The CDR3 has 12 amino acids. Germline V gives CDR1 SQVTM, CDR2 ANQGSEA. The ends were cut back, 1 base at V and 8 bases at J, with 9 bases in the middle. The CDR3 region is CSVEGQSDEQFF. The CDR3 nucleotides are TGCAGCGTTGAAGGTCAGTCCGATGAGCAGTTCTTC.

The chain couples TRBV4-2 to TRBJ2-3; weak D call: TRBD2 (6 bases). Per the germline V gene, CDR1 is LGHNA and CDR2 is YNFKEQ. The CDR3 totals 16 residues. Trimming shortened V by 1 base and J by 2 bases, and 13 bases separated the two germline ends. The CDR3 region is CASSQVGTGPTDTQYF. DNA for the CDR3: TGTGCCAGCAGCCAAGTAGGGACTGGCCCCACAGATACGCAGTATTTT.

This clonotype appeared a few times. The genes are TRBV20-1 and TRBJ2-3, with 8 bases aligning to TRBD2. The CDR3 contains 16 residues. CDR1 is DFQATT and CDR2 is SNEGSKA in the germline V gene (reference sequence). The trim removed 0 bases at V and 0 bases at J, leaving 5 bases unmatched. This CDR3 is CSARDAGGDSTDTQYF. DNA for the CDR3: TGCAGTGCTAGAGACGCCGGGGGGGATAGCACAGATACGCAGTATTTT.

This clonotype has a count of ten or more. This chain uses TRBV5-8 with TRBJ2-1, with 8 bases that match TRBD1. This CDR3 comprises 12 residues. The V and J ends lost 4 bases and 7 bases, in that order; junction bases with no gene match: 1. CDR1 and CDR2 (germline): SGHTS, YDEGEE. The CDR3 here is CASSRTGNEQFF. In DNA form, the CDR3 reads TGTGCCAGCAGCAGGACAGGGAATGAGCAGTTCTTC.